This T cell receptor (beta chain) was profiled in a study of blood T cell repertoires in COVID-19. Overall study: Samples of COVID-19 (acute and convalescent) were obtained from the United States, Italy and Spain.

The table came from immunoSEQ multiplex PCR; TCRdb's copy has only in-frame clones and leaves some out. The profile shows hundreds of thousands of clones, roughly 86% of them singletons. Germline trimming cut 3 bases from V and 5 bases from J; bases unmatched to any gene: 7. CDR1 and CDR2 (germline): LGHNA, YSLEER. This CDR3 region has 15 residues. The TCR comes from a woman aged 25 to 45 with acute COVID-19. Source material: PBMCs or T cells enriched from blood (not recorded which). The J gene is TRBJ1-1, the V gene TRBV4-3; 9 bases agree with TRBD1. DNA for the CDR3: TGCGCCAGCAGCCATGGGGGACAGGGAGGGACTGAAGCTTTCTTT. Protein: CASSHGGQGGTEAFF.